This is a list of T cell receptor beta chains from one sample in a study of cytomegalovirus exposure and HLA in healthy donors. The repertoire was sequenced with immunoSEQ multiplex PCR; TCRdb's copy has only in-frame clones and lacks some. The data hold 80,000 or so clones, with around 70% observed a single time. The sequenced material came from PBMCs. The origin of the receptors is a woman aged 40 to 50 in good health and CMV-seropositive. Each CDR3 is given with its conserved first and last residue. Each record gives: V gene, clone size, D gene, J gene, CDR3 DNA, CDR3 protein. A D gene is named only where the DNA matches it firmly. Clone size is shown for a subset of rows, as once, few, many or a class of expanded clone.

TRBV5-1	-	-	TRBJ1-3	TGCGCCAGCAGCGTTCAGGGCCTCTCTGGAAACACCATATATTTT	CASSVQGLSGNTIYF
TRBV10-3	-	-	TRBJ2-7	TGTGCCATCAGTGAGTCGAGGGCTCCGGAGGGCTCCTACGAGCAGTACTTC	CAISESRAPEGSYEQYF
TRBV13	-	-	TRBJ2-2	TGTGCCAGCACCAACGTCGCGGATGCGAACACCGGGGAGCTGTTTTTT	CASTNVADANTGELFF
TRBV7-2	-	TRBD1	TRBJ2-5	TGTGCCAGCAGCTTACTCGGACAGGTACAAGAGACCCAGTACTTC	CASSLLGQVQETQYF
TRBV18	-	-	TRBJ1-5	TGTGCCAGCTCACCGTACGGGGGGGACAATCAGCCCCAGCATTTT	CASSPYGGDNQPQHF
TRBV18	-	TRBD1	TRBJ1-5	TGTGCCAGCTCACCGACAGGGAAGGGCCAGCCCCAGCATTTT	CASSPTGKGQPQHF
TRBV6-5	-	TRBD1	TRBJ1-3	TGTGCCAGCAGTACGGGACAGGGGGCAAACACCATATATTTT	CASSTGQGANTIYF
TRBV6-1	-	TRBD1	TRBJ1-2	TGTGCCAGCAGTGAAGGGACAGGGAACTATGGCTACACCTTC	CASSEGTGNYGYTF
TRBV6-5	few	-	TRBJ2-6	TGTGCCAGCTCATCGAGCTCTGGGGCCAACGTCCTGACTTTC	CASSSSSGANVLTF
TRBV25-1	-	TRBD1	TRBJ2-5	TGTGCCAGCAGAACAGGGACAGCACAAGAGACCCAGTACTTC	CASRTGTAQETQYF
TRBV10-3	once	TRBD1	TRBJ1-2	TGTGCCATCAGTGACAATAGGGACAGGGGGCGGTTATTTTGCTATGGCTACACCTTC	CAISDNRDRGRLFCYGYTF
TRBV7-9	-	TRBD2	TRBJ2-3	TGTGCCAGCAGCCATGACTACACATTTGCGGGGGGGCTCACAGATACGCAGTATTTT	CASSHDYTFAGGLTDTQYF
TRBV10-3	-	TRBD1	TRBJ2-7	TGTGCCATCAGTGAGAACAGGGGTCCCTACGAGCAGTACTTC	CAISENRGPYEQYF
TRBV7-9	-	TRBD2	TRBJ2-7	TGTTCCAGCAGCTTAGGGACTAGCGGGGTACCCTACGAGCAGTACTTC	CSSSLGTSGVPYEQYF
TRBV30	-	-	TRBJ1-3	TGTGGACGGGGGGGCCACTCTGGAAACACCATATATTTT	CGRGGHSGNTIYF
TRBV5-1	-	-	TRBJ2-3	TGCGCCAGCAGCTTGGCCGATCGGCCCACATTAACAGGGAACACAGATACGCAGTATTTT	CASSLADRPTLTGNTDTQYF
TRBV19	-	-	TRBJ1-2	TGTGCCAGTAGTGGATCTAGCTGGGGGCGTTATGGCTACACCTTC	CASSGSSWGRYGYTF
TRBV7-2	-	-	TRBJ1-1	TGTGCCAGCAGCCCCGATGGGCGGGCGGGAGAAGCTTTCTTT	CASSPDGRAGEAFF
TRBV18	-	-	TRBJ1-1	TGTGCCAGCTCACCCGCAGGGACAAGTTTGAACACTGAAGCTTTCTTT	CASSPAGTSLNTEAFF
TRBV6-5	-	TRBD2	TRBJ2-1	TGTGCCAGCAGCCCCCCCGGGACTAGCGGGGGGCAGCAGTTCTTC	CASSPPGTSGGQQFF
TRBV29-1	-	-	TRBJ2-2	TGCAGCGTTGCAGACAGGCAGATTACGGACACCGGGGAGCTGTTTTTT	CSVADRQITDTGELFF
TRBV6-1	-	-	TRBJ1-2	TGTGCCAGCAGTGGAACAGGACAGAAGGGCTATGGCTACACCTTC	CASSGTGQKGYGYTF
TRBV4-1	few	-	TRBJ1-2	TGCGCCAGCAGCCGCTACCGCGGGGGCGCAGACCGCGCCTACACCTTC	CASSRYRGGADRAYTF
TRBV7-8	-	-	TRBJ1-3	TGTGCCGGGGGGACGGGAAACACCATATATTTT	CAGGTGNTIYF
TRBV9	-	-	TRBJ1-3	TGTGCCAGCAGCGTCAGCGGGGGAGGAAACACCATATATTTT	CASSVSGGGNTIYF
TRBV7-2	-	TRBD2	TRBJ2-5	TGTGCCAGCAGCTTAGCGCTACGCGGGGGAGGAGTCCAAGAGACCCAGTACTTC	CASSLALRGGGVQETQYF
TRBV4-2	few	TRBD2	TRBJ2-3	TGTGCCAGCAGCCAAGGAACTAGCGGGGGAGCGCTAGGTACGCAGTATTTT	CASSQGTSGGALGTQYF
TRBV28	few	TRBD1	TRBJ1-4	TGTGCCAGCAGTGATGGGACAGTCAAAAAACTGTTTTTT	CASSDGTVKKLFF
TRBV28	-	TRBD2	TRBJ2-7	TGTGCCAGCAAGCGGGGACCCTACGAGCAGTACTTC	CASKRGPYEQYF
TRBV19	-	-	TRBJ1-5	TGTGCCAGTAGTGATGGGGGCCATAGCAATCAGCCCCAGCATTTT	CASSDGGHSNQPQHF
TRBV5-1	-	TRBD1	TRBJ1-1	TGCGCCAGCAAAAGAAATCCAGGGGGTGCCACTGAAGCTTTCTTT	CASKRNPGGATEAFF
TRBV30	once	-	TRBJ2-7	TGTGCCTGGAGTGTTCTGGGGGAACAGGGCTACGAGCAGTACTTC	CAWSVLGEQGYEQYF
TRBV7-9	-	-	TRBJ1-1	TGTGCCAGCAGCTTAGGGAGGGTGGGCACTGAAGCTTTCTTT	CASSLGRVGTEAFF